This is a list of T cell receptor beta chains from one sample in a study of cytomegalovirus exposure and HLA in healthy donors. Only in-frame clones appear in the TCRdb table, and some are missing; sequencing was by immunoSEQ multiplex PCR. Counted here are 150,000 to 200,000 clones, about 75% occurring once; the ten biggest clones make up around 4.6%. Material for sequencing was PBMCs. The receptor source for this set is a man younger than 30 in good health and CMV-seropositive. The CDR3 runs from the conserved cysteine through the conserved F or W. D genes are given only for firm matches.

d_call: TRBD2; j_call: TRBJ2-1; v_call: TRBV9; cdr3_nt: TGTGCCAGCGAGGGAGGGAATGAGCAGTTCTTC; cdr3_aa: CASEGGNEQFF
d_call: .; j_call: TRBJ1-2; v_call: TRBV21-1; cdr3_nt: TGTGCCAGCAGCAAAGTTATGAGGAGGGGCTTTCGGGGCTACACCTTC; cdr3_aa: CASSKVMRRGFRGYTF
d_call: .; j_call: TRBJ1-1; v_call: TRBV5-1; cdr3_nt: TGCGCCAGTAGACGGGATCCCCGCCCTGAAGCTTTCTTT; cdr3_aa: CASRRDPRPEAFF
d_call: TRBD1; j_call: TRBJ2-5; v_call: TRBV2; cdr3_nt: TGTGCCAGCAGTCGACAGGGGACGGGGAAAGAGACCCAGTACTTC; cdr3_aa: CASSRQGTGKETQYF
d_call: TRBD1; j_call: TRBJ1-1; v_call: TRBV2; cdr3_nt: TGTGCCAGCAGAGACGACAGGGTGAGAATGAACACTGAAGCTTTCTTT; cdr3_aa: CASRDDRVRMNTEAFF
d_call: TRBD1; j_call: TRBJ2-2; v_call: TRBV7-7; cdr3_nt: TGTGCTAGCAGCCCGGGACAGGGTGCCGGGGAGCTGTTTTTT; cdr3_aa: CASSPGQGAGELFF
d_call: .; j_call: TRBJ2-6; v_call: TRBV5-1; cdr3_nt: TGCGCCAGCAGCTTGGCCTTCAGCTCTGGGGCCAACGTCCTGACTTTC; cdr3_aa: CASSLAFSSGANVLTF
d_call: .; j_call: TRBJ2-5; v_call: TRBV29-1; cdr3_nt: TGCAGCGTTGAAGAAGTTGCGGGGTGGGAAGAGACCCAGTACTTC; cdr3_aa: CSVEEVAGWEETQYF
d_call: TRBD1; j_call: TRBJ1-4; v_call: TRBV7-2; cdr3_nt: TGTGCCAGCAGCTTAGAACAGGGGGATGAAAAACTGTTTTTT; cdr3_aa: CASSLEQGDEKLFF
d_call: .; j_call: TRBJ2-1; v_call: TRBV7-2; cdr3_nt: TGTGCCAGCAGCTTAGTAGCGTACGAGCAGTTCTTC; cdr3_aa: CASSLVAYEQFF
d_call: TRBD1; j_call: TRBJ1-4; v_call: TRBV5-6; cdr3_nt: TGTGCCAGCAGCTTGGGTCAGGGGGTTGCAACTAATGAAAAACTGTTTTTT; cdr3_aa: CASSLGQGVATNEKLFF
d_call: .; j_call: TRBJ2-2; v_call: TRBV10-3; cdr3_nt: TGTGCCAGCAGTGAAGCGCTGAGAAGGAGCACCGGGGAGCTGTTTTTT; cdr3_aa: CASSEALRRSTGELFF
d_call: .; j_call: TRBJ1-2; v_call: TRBV7-2; cdr3_nt: TGTGCCAGCAGCTACGCCAGGGCTGATGGCTACACCTTC; cdr3_aa: CASSYARADGYTF
d_call: .; j_call: TRBJ1-1; v_call: TRBV5-1; cdr3_nt: TGCGCCAGCAGCGGTGGACAGAACACTGAAGCTTTCTTT; cdr3_aa: CASSGGQNTEAFF
d_call: .; j_call: TRBJ2-1; v_call: TRBV7-2; cdr3_nt: TGTGCCAGCAGCACCCCGCCCGGACTACGCGTCAATGAGCAGTTCTTC; cdr3_aa: CASSTPPGLRVNEQFF
d_call: TRBD2; j_call: TRBJ2-5; v_call: TRBV5-1; cdr3_nt: TGCGCCAGCAGCTCCGGACTAGCGGGAGGGCCGCGGCAAGAGACCCAGTACTTC; cdr3_aa: CASSSGLAGGPRQETQYF
d_call: TRBD1; j_call: TRBJ1-4; v_call: TRBV7-9; cdr3_nt: TGTGCCAGCAGCATTCCAGGGGGATCTAATGAAAAACTGTTTTTT; cdr3_aa: CASSIPGGSNEKLFF